Following are 17 T cell receptor beta chains from one sample sequenced in a study of blood T cell repertoires in COVID-19. Clones were read by immunoSEQ multiplex PCR, and TCRdb kept only the in-frame ones, dropping some. Altogether roughly 140,000 clones are present, about 80% being singletons, with the ten largest covering approximately 3.5%. Material: peripheral blood. The receptors shown here come from a man in his sixties or seventies who had recovered from COVID-19.

The V call is TRBV7-8, the J call TRBJ2-7; 7 bases map to TRBD1. The germline V gene has CDR1 SGHVS and CDR2 FQNEAQ. The CDR3 loop spans 12 amino acids. Unmatched junction bases numbered 2, after V lost 5 bases and J lost 4 bases. The CDR3 region is CASSPRGYEQYF. CDR3 coding DNA: TGTGCCAGCAGCCCCAGGGGGTACGAGCAGTACTTC.

The chain couples TRBV5-1 to TRBJ2-1; D possibly corresponds to TRBD2 (6 bases). Germline CDR1 SGHRS, CDR2 YFSETQ. This CDR3 comprises 14 residues. V was trimmed by 1 base and J by 5 bases, leaving 10 bases between them. The CDR3 region is CASSLREMHNEQFF. The CDR3 DNA follows: TGCGCCAGCAGCTTGCGGGAGATGCACAATGAGCAGTTCTTC.

This rearrangement joins TRBV19 to TRBJ2-2; a weak D match, TRBD1 (6 bases). The germline V and J ends were trimmed by 7 bases and 4 bases, with 16 bases remaining between them. Germline CDR1 and CDR2: LNHDA and SQIVND (reference sequence). There are 15 residues in the CDR3. For the CDR3, the DNA is TGTGCCAGTACCGTAGAGGGCAGGGGCACCGGGGAGCTGTTTTTT. It specifies CASTVEGRGTGELFF. The whole variable domain, filled in from reference TRBV19 and TRBJ2-2, reads DGGITQSPKYLFRKEGQNVTLSCEQNLNHDAMYWYRQDPGQGLRLIYYSQIVNDFQKGDIAEGYSVSREKKESFPLTVTSAQKNPTAFYLCASTVEGRGTGELFFGEGSRLTVL.

V and J are TRBV7-2 and TRBJ1-4; TRBD1 might be the D (6 bases). Germline loops: CDR1 SGHTA, CDR2 FQGNSA. V was trimmed by 5 bases and J by 3 bases, leaving 10 bases between them. The CDR3 spans 14 residues. CDR3 in amino acids: CASSPSGANEKLFF. The CDR3, as DNA: TGTGCCAGCAGCCCCTCAGGGGCTAATGAAAAACTGTTTTTT.

This chain links TRBV5-1 with TRBJ2-2; TRBD1 is a possible D gene (7 bases). V lost 0 bases and J lost 4, with 10 bases in between. Germline loops: CDR1 SGHRS, CDR2 YFSETQ. This CDR3 contains 15 residues. CDR3 in amino acids: CASSLGQGGTGELFF. As DNA, the CDR3 is TGCGCCAGCAGCTTGGGACAGGGAGGCACCGGGGAGCTGTTTTTT.

The V gene is TRBV11-2, the J gene TRBJ2-1, with 13 nucleotides matching TRBD2. The germline CDR1 and CDR2 sequences are SGHAT and FQNNGV. This CDR3 region has 19 residues. With V trimmed by 3 bases and J by 3 bases, 11 bases remained unmatched. CDR3: CASSLNLVLAGGNYNEQFF. The CDR3 DNA is TGTGCCAGCAGCTTGAACTTGGTACTAGCGGGAGGGAACTACAATGAGCAGTTCTTC.

J is TRBJ1-5 and V is TRBV12-3 or TRBV12-4, with D perhaps matching TRBD1 (5 bases). The V gene lost 5 bases and the J gene lost 6 bases, with 11 bases spanning the gap. The CDR3 is 13 amino acids. In DNA, the CDR3 is TGTGCCAGCAGTGATACAGGTGGTCAGCCCCAGCATTTT. It is translated as CASSDTGGQPQHF.

This clone occurred once. CDR3 loop: CAWNSGGPYEQYF. The CDR3 DNA sequence: TGTGCCTGGAACAGCGGAGGCCCCTACGAGCAGTACTTC. The chain carries TRBV30 and TRBJ2-7; TRBD2 might be the D (5 bases). CDR1 is GTSNPN, CDR2 SVGIG, per germline (reference sequence). V gave up 4 bases and J gave up 2 bases, with 12 bases separating them. This CDR3 comprises 13 residues.

V is TRBV4-1 and J is TRBJ1-1; D gene uncertain. The germline V and J ends were trimmed by 4 bases and 5 bases, with 14 bases remaining between them. The germline gives CDR1 MGHRA, CDR2 YSYEKL. The CDR3 consists of 14 residues. The CDR3 here is CASSLRGLGTEAFF. CDR3 nucleotide sequence: TGCGCCAGCAGCCTAAGAGGACTTGGAACTGAAGCTTTCTTT.

The genes are TRBV7-6 and TRBJ2-1; tentative D call: TRBD1 (5 bases). CDR1 is SGHVS, CDR2 FNYEAQ, per germline. The CDR3 spans 14 residues. The V end lost 1 base, the J end lost 7 bases, and 11 bases lay between the germline ends. For the CDR3, the DNA is TGTGCCAGCAGCTTAGGGGGCGGCGGAAATGAGCAGTTCTTC. Residues: CASSLGGGGNEQFF.

This clone was seen a handful of times. This sequence joins TRBV11-2 and TRBJ2-1; 10 bases are shared with TRBD2. Looked up from germline, CDR1 is SGHAT and CDR2 is FQNNGV. V lost 4 bases and J lost 6; bases outside the gene matches: 9. This CDR3 comprises 16 residues. CDR3 DNA: TGTGCCAGCAGCTCCCAAGGAGCGGGAGGGCGCAATGAGCAGTTCTTC. Translating it yields CASSSQGAGGRNEQFF.

The V and J genes are TRBV7-9 and TRBJ2-7, with TRBD1 matching over 8 bases. The CDR3 sequence is 15 residues long. The germline V gene encodes CDR1 SEHNR and CDR2 FQNEAQ (reference sequence). J was trimmed by 3 bases and V by 6 bases; bases with no gene match: 10. The CDR3 DNA sequence: TGTGCCAGCAGTTACCCCGGGACAGGCCTCTACGAGCAGTACTTC. It translates to CASSYPGTGLYEQYF.

The chain couples TRBV5-1 to TRBJ2-7; 9 bases match TRBD1. Germline V gene sequence: CDR1 SGHRS, CDR2 YFSETQ. V lost 4 bases, J lost 3 bases, and 5 bases stayed unmatched. CDR3 length equals 14 residues. The CDR3 region is CASSQPGQGYEQYF. The CDR3 nucleotides are TGCGCCAGCAGCCAACCGGGACAGGGCTACGAGCAGTACTTC.

Only one count was recorded for this clone. The J gene is TRBJ2-3, the V gene TRBV29-1; D is unclear. The V end lost 7 bases, the J end lost 0 bases, and 11 bases lay between the germline ends. Germline V gives CDR1 SQVTM, CDR2 ANQGSEA. CDR3 length: 13 amino acids. The CDR3 loop is CSAHLASTDTQYF. CDR3 coding DNA: TGCAGCGCCCACCTGGCTAGCACAGATACGCAGTATTTT.

This rearrangement joins TRBV6-5 to TRBJ1-5; no firm D call. This CDR3 region has 15 residues. Germline loops: CDR1 MNHEY, CDR2 SVGAGI. Trimming cost V 6 bases and J 6 bases, with 18 bases left between them. The CDR3 nucleotides read TGTGCCAGCAGCCGGCTGTGGACTGGCGCTCAGCCCCAGCATTTT. Translation gives CASSRLWTGAQPQHF.

This chain joins TRBV27 and TRBJ2-7, with D possibly matching TRBD1 (8 bases). The CDR3 consists of 14 residues. V was cut by 4 bases and J by 2 bases, with 12 bases left in between. Germline CDR1 and CDR2: MNHEY and SMNVEV (reference sequence). CDR3 loop: CASSSQGGAYEQYF. CDR3 DNA: TGTGCCAGCAGTTCACAGGGGGGGGCCTACGAGCAGTACTTC.

The V call is TRBV5-1, the J call TRBJ1-4; 8 nucleotides match TRBD1. After removal of 3 bases from V and 5 bases from J, the junction contained 3 bases not matched to a gene. The CDR3 length is 14 residues. Germline V CDR1 and CDR2: SGHRS, YFSETQ. CDR3 amino acids: CASSSTGVNEKLFF. In DNA, the CDR3 is TGCGCCAGCAGCTCGACAGGGGTAAATGAAAAACTGTTTTTT.